These T cell receptor beta chains were read from a single sample in a study of blood T cell repertoires in COVID-19. The table came from immunoSEQ multiplex PCR; TCRdb's copy has only in-frame clones and leaves some out. The sample has more than 300,000 clones, 85% to 90% seen once. The sequencing input was PBMCs or T cells enriched from blood (not recorded which). The source of these receptors is a woman aged 25-40 years who had recovered from COVID-19. Both conserved end residues are part of each CDR3. D genes are given only for firm matches. Clone size is not always given. Where it is, it says once, few, many or a class for expanded clones.

abundance: once; v_gene: TRBV2; j_gene: TRBJ2-5; d_gene: .; CDR3aa: CASSEQGSGETQYF; CDR3nt: TGTGCCAGCAGTGAACAGGGAAGCGGGGAGACCCAGTACTTC
abundance: once; v_gene: TRBV24-1; j_gene: TRBJ2-7; d_gene: .; CDR3aa: CATSERGSSYEQYF; CDR3nt: TGTGCCACCAGTGAGCGTGGGAGCTCCTACGAGCAGTACTTC
abundance: .; v_gene: TRBV28; j_gene: TRBJ1-5; d_gene: .; CDR3aa: CASSRLGLQEDNQPQHF; CDR3nt: TGTGCCAGCAGCCGCTTGGGGCTACAGGAAGACAATCAGCCCCAGCATTTT
abundance: .; v_gene: TRBV2; j_gene: TRBJ1-5; d_gene: .; CDR3aa: CASSPGTFSNQPQHF; CDR3nt: TGTGCCAGCAGTCCTGGGACATTTAGCAATCAGCCCCAGCATTTT
abundance: .; v_gene: TRBV29-1; j_gene: TRBJ1-2; d_gene: .; CDR3aa: CSVEEGGQTPGYTF; CDR3nt: TGCAGCGTTGAGGAAGGCGGCCAAACACCGGGCTACACCTTC
abundance: .; v_gene: TRBV7-2; j_gene: TRBJ2-7; d_gene: .; CDR3aa: CASSSRGGDYEQYF; CDR3nt: TGTGCCAGCAGCTCCAGAGGGGGTGACTACGAGCAGTACTTC
abundance: .; v_gene: TRBV29-1; j_gene: TRBJ1-1; d_gene: .; CDR3aa: CSVMTGRNTEAFF; CDR3nt: TGCAGCGTTATGACAGGTAGGAACACTGAAGCTTTCTTT
abundance: .; v_gene: TRBV5-1; j_gene: TRBJ2-1; d_gene: TRBD2; CDR3aa: CASSLGLAGGPPNYLEQFF; CDR3nt: TGCGCCAGCAGCTTGGGACTAGCGGGAGGGCCGCCCAATTATCTTGAGCAGTTCTTC
abundance: .; v_gene: TRBV4-1; j_gene: TRBJ1-2; d_gene: TRBD1; CDR3aa: CASSQVVQGTHHAYGYTF; CDR3nt: TGCGCCAGCAGCCAAGTCGTACAGGGGACGCATCATGCCTATGGCTACACCTTC
abundance: .; v_gene: TRBV30; j_gene: TRBJ2-7; d_gene: .; CDR3aa: CAWSTAYEQYF; CDR3nt: TGTGCCTGGAGCACTGCCTACGAGCAGTACTTC
abundance: .; v_gene: TRBV2; j_gene: TRBJ2-1; d_gene: TRBD1; CDR3aa: CASSPTGYNEQFF; CDR3nt: TGTGCCAGCAGTCCGACAGGGTACAATGAGCAGTTCTTC
abundance: .; v_gene: TRBV7-2; j_gene: TRBJ2-3; d_gene: .; CDR3aa: CASSPNGASYDTQYF; CDR3nt: TGTGCCAGCAGCCCGAACGGAGCCTCGTACGATACGCAGTATTTT
abundance: .; v_gene: TRBV15; j_gene: TRBJ1-5; d_gene: TRBD1; CDR3aa: CATSGRDRGPLDRNQPQHF; CDR3nt: TGTGCCACCAGCGGCCGGGACAGGGGGCCTCTAGATCGGAATCAGCCCCAGCATTTT
abundance: .; v_gene: TRBV18; j_gene: TRBJ1-4; d_gene: .; CDR3aa: CASSPLGGGGEKLFF; CDR3nt: TGTGCCAGCTCACCCCTCGGGGGTGGGGGTGAAAAACTGTTTTTT
abundance: .; v_gene: TRBV5-1; j_gene: TRBJ2-1; d_gene: .; CDR3aa: CASILVPLSYNEQFF; CDR3nt: TGCGCCAGCATCTTGGTCCCCTTGAGTTACAATGAGCAGTTCTTC
abundance: .; v_gene: TRBV29-1; j_gene: TRBJ1-1; d_gene: .; CDR3aa: CSVAVHLATEAFF; CDR3nt: TGCAGCGTCGCGGTTCACTTAGCCACTGAAGCTTTCTTT
abundance: .; v_gene: TRBV6-5; j_gene: TRBJ1-1; d_gene: .; CDR3aa: CASSYPKGGMNTEAFF; CDR3nt: TGTGCCAGCAGTTACCCCAAAGGAGGGATGAACACTGAAGCTTTCTTT
abundance: .; v_gene: TRBV11-2; j_gene: TRBJ1-2; d_gene: .; CDR3aa: CASSPRPGHGLDYTF; CDR3nt: TGTGCCAGCAGCCCCCGGCCAGGTCACGGTCTTGACTACACCTTC
abundance: many; v_gene: TRBV6-4; j_gene: TRBJ1-1; d_gene: .; CDR3aa: CASSQVPNTEAFF; CDR3nt: TGTGCCAGCAGTCAGGTCCCGAACACTGAAGCTTTCTTT
abundance: .; v_gene: TRBV5-8; j_gene: TRBJ1-6; d_gene: .; CDR3aa: CASSLLGGFVNSPLHF; CDR3nt: TGTGCCAGCAGCCTGCTCGGGGGGTTCGTGAATTCACCCCTCCACTTT
abundance: .; v_gene: TRBV3-1/TRBV3-2; j_gene: TRBJ2-1; d_gene: TRBD2; CDR3aa: CASSHAPGLGLAGGPYNEQFF; CDR3nt: TGTGCCAGCAGCCACGCCCCGGGGCTGGGACTAGCGGGAGGACCCTACAATGAGCAGTTCTTC
abundance: .; v_gene: TRBV13; j_gene: TRBJ1-1; d_gene: TRBD1; CDR3aa: CASSLGQGVGGTEAFF; CDR3nt: TGTGCCAGCAGCTTAGGCCAGGGGGTTGGGGGCACTGAAGCTTTCTTT
abundance: .; v_gene: TRBV4-1; j_gene: TRBJ2-1; d_gene: .; CDR3aa: CASSPGALSNEQFF; CDR3nt: TGCGCCAGCAGCCCTGGGGCGCTCTCCAATGAGCAGTTCTTC
abundance: .; v_gene: TRBV5-8; j_gene: TRBJ2-2; d_gene: TRBD2; CDR3aa: CASSSGTSYDPGELFF; CDR3nt: TGTGCCAGCAGCTCCGGGACTAGCTACGACCCCGGGGAGCTGTTTTTT
abundance: .; v_gene: TRBV20-1; j_gene: TRBJ1-5; d_gene: .; CDR3aa: CSASALSQPQHF; CDR3nt: TGCAGTGCTAGTGCTTTGAGTCAGCCCCAGCATTTT
abundance: .; v_gene: TRBV19; j_gene: TRBJ1-2; d_gene: TRBD1; CDR3aa: CASRTQGASYGYTF; CDR3nt: TGTGCCAGTAGAACGCAGGGGGCTTCGTATGGCTACACCTTC
abundance: .; v_gene: TRBV5-1; j_gene: TRBJ1-3; d_gene: .; CDR3aa: CASSLGGRSGNTIYF; CDR3nt: TGCGCCAGCAGCTTGGGCGGGAGATCGGGAAACACCATATATTTT
abundance: few; v_gene: TRBV7-9; j_gene: TRBJ2-3; d_gene: .; CDR3aa: CASSAVAVTDTQYF; CDR3nt: TGTGCCAGCAGTGCGGTAGCGGTCACAGATACGCAGTATTTT
abundance: .; v_gene: TRBV5-6; j_gene: TRBJ1-1; d_gene: TRBD1; CDR3aa: CASSFGTGVRGTEAFF; CDR3nt: TGTGCCAGCAGCTTCGGGACAGGGGTCCGCGGCACTGAAGCTTTCTTT
abundance: .; v_gene: TRBV6-4; j_gene: TRBJ2-1; d_gene: TRBD2; CDR3aa: CASKLRREAGEQFF; CDR3nt: TGTGCCAGCAAACTTAGGCGGGAGGCCGGAGAGCAGTTCTTC